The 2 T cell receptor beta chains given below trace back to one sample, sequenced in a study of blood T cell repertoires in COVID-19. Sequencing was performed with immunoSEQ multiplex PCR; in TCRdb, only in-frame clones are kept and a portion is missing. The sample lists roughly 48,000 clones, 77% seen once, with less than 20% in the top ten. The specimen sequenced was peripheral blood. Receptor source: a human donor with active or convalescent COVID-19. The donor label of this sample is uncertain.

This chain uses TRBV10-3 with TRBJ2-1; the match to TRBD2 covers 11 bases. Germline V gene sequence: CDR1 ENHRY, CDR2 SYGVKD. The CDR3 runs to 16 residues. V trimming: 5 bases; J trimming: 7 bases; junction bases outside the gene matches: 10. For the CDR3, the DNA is TGTGCCATCAGTCAGGGCGGGACTAGCGGACCGAATGAGCAGTTCTTC. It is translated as CAISQGGTSGPNEQFF.

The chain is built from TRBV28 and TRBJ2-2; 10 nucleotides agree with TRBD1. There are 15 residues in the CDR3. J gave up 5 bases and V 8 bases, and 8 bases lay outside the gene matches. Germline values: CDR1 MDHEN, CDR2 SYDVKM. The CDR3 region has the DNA TGTGCCAGCTGGGGGGGGACAGGGGAAACCGGGGAGCTGTTTTTT. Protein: CASWGGTGETGELFF.